The 22 T cell receptor beta chains given below trace back to one sample, sequenced in a study of shared clonotypes between healthy human individuals. Libraries were prepared by immunoSEQ multiplex PCR; TCRdb keeps only in-frame clonotypes and omits some of them. Of around 350,000 clones listed, more than 60% are singletons. Sequencing was done on a sample of memory CD4+ T cells sorted from blood. The subset: CD45RA-negative fraction. These receptors all stem from a man under 40 in good health.

V is TRBV5-4 and J is TRBJ2-1, with 8 bases that match TRBD2. V shed 0 bases, J shed 6 bases, and the junction held 5 bases outside the gene matches. The CDR3 runs to 15 residues. Germline V gives CDR1 SGHNT, CDR2 YYREEE (reference sequence). This chain's CDR3 is CASSLGSGSTNEQFF. The CDR3 nucleotides read TGTGCCAGCAGCTTGGGGAGCGGGAGCACCAATGAGCAGTTCTTC.

With respect to this clone: The sample contains more than one DNA sequence encoding this CDR3. The V and J genes are TRBV28 and TRBJ1-5, with TRBD1 matching 8 bases. V lost 6 bases to trimming and J lost 3 bases; unmatched junction nucleotides: 7. Germline loops: CDR1 MDHEN, CDR2 SYDVKM. This CDR3 contains 15 residues. CDR3: CASSKGGQDNQPQHF. CDR3 sequence (DNA): TGTGCCAGCAGCAAGGGGGGACAGGACAATCAGCCCCAGCATTTT.

The chain couples TRBV6-5 to TRBJ1-4; maybe TRBD1 (5 bases). Germline values: CDR1 MNHEY, CDR2 SVGAGI. Trimming cost V 6 bases and J 0 bases, with 8 bases left between them. This CDR3 is built from 14 residues. The CDR3 DNA follows: TGTGCCAGCAGAGAGACAGCAACTAATGAAAAACTGTTTTTT. It is translated as CASRETATNEKLFF.

The chain employs TRBV7-2 and TRBJ2-1; perhaps TRBD1 as D (6 bases). Germline V gene sequence: CDR1 SGHTA, CDR2 FQGNSA. CDR3 size: 16 residues. V lost 1 base, J lost 9 bases, and 19 bases lay in between. The CDR3 region is CASSLVFGGSYIEQFF. DNA for the CDR3: TGTGCCAGCAGCTTAGTTTTTGGGGGCAGTTATATTGAGCAGTTCTTC.

This rearrangement joins TRBV2 to TRBJ1-1; TRBD1 might be the D (5 bases). There are 15 residues in the CDR3. Trimming took off 2 bases at V and 5 bases at J, with 15 bases between the two ends. From germline, CDR1 is SNHLY and CDR2 FYNNEI. CDR3 in amino acids: CASSETTVRGTEAFF. The CDR3 DNA is TGTGCCAGCAGTGAAACGACAGTCCGGGGAACTGAAGCTTTCTTT.

The chain links TRBV6-5 to TRBJ2-7; a possible D gene is TRBD1 (7 bases). The CDR3 extends over 16 amino acids. The V and J ends lost 0 bases and 0 bases respectively, with 12 bases between them. Looked up from germline, CDR1 is MNHEY and CDR2 is SVGAGI. In DNA, the CDR3 is TGTGCCAGCAGTTACTCGGAGGGGGCAGGCTCCTACGAGCAGTACTTC. Protein sequence: CASSYSEGAGSYEQYF.

The chain uses TRBV29-1 and TRBJ2-7, with D perhaps TRBD2 (6 bases). The V gene's germline CDR1 is SQVTM and CDR2 ANQGSEA. V dropped 7 bases and J dropped 6 bases, with 10 bases sitting between them. This CDR3 has 10 amino acids. The CDR3 is CSAGGAEQYF. CDR3 DNA: TGCAGCGCCGGGGGTGCCGAGCAGTACTTC.

The DNA for the CDR3 is TGTGCCAGCAGCTTAGTCGGAGGGGGAGAAGCTTTCTTT. Amino acids: CASSLVGGGEAFF. The chain is built from TRBV7-2 and TRBJ1-1; tentative D call: TRBD1 (6 bases). The CDR3 is 13 residues long. Per the germline V gene, CDR1 is SGHTA and CDR2 is FQGNSA. Trimming shortened V by 1 base and J by 8 bases, and 11 bases separated the two germline ends. The full variable domain, completed using reference TRBV7-2 and TRBJ1-1, is GAGVSQSPSNKVTEKGKDVELRCDPISGHTALYWYRQSLGQGLEFLIYFQGNSAPDKSGLPSDRFSAERTGGSVSTLTIQRTQQEDSAVYLCASSLVGGGEAFFGQGTRLTVV.

Only a few counts were recorded for this clone. The chain carries TRBV5-4 and TRBJ2-5; TRBD1 is a possible D gene (5 bases). Germline CDR1 and CDR2: SGHNT and YYREEE (reference sequence). Trimming pared 0 bases from V and 4 bases from J, leaving 7 bases between. The CDR3 is 13 amino acids. Here the CDR3 DNA reads TGTGCCAGCAGCTTGGGGACAAGAGAGACCCAGTACTTC. Protein: CASSLGTRETQYF. Together with reference TRBV5-4 and TRBJ2-5, the CDR3 gives the full variable domain: ETGVTQSPTHLIKTRGQQVTLRCSSQSGHNTVSWYQQALGQGPQFIFQYYREEENGRGNFPPRFSGLQFPNYSSELNVNALELDDSALYLCASSLGTRETQYFGPGTRLLVL.

The rearrangement joins TRBV7-2 to TRBJ2-7; 12 bases are a match to TRBD2. V lost 5 bases and J lost 5; bases outside the gene matches: 13. The CDR3 is made up of 17 amino acids. Germline V gene lookup returns CDR1 SGHTA and CDR2 FQGNSA. CDR3 region: CASSPGGLAGRFNEQYF. In DNA form, the CDR3 reads TGTGCCAGCAGCCCGGGGGGACTAGCGGGTAGATTCAACGAGCAGTACTTC.

The chain links TRBV2 to TRBJ1-4; D is ambiguous. This CDR3 spans 16 amino acids. V was clipped by 8 bases and J by 7 bases, with 23 bases between them. CDR1 and CDR2 from the germline V gene are SNHLY and FYNNEI. The CDR3, as DNA: TGTGCCAGCGGACTCACAAGCGGAGGGTTGAGTGAAAAACTGTTTTTT. This gives the protein CASGLTSGGLSEKLFF. The full variable domain, its missing parts supplied by reference TRBV2 and TRBJ1-4, is EPEVTQTPSHQVTQMGQEVILRCVPISNHLYFYWYRQILGQKVEFLVSFYNNEISEKSEIFDDQFSVERPDGSNFTLKIRSTKLEDSAMYFCASGLTSGGLSEKLFFGSGTQLSVL.

Only a few counts were recorded for this clone. The chain recombines TRBV7-9 with TRBJ1-1; possibly TRBD1 for D (5 bases). The CDR3 is made up of 14 amino acids. V was shortened by 5 bases and J by 1 base, with 11 bases between the two germline ends. The germline gives CDR1 SEHNR, CDR2 FQNEAQ (reference sequence). CDR3 DNA sequence: TGTGCCAGCAGCGCGCGACAGCGGAACACTGAAGCTTTCTTT. Translating it yields CASSARQRNTEAFF.

The CDR3 spells CASSWSRNTGELFF. The DNA for the CDR3 is TGTGCCAGCAGCTGGTCTCGGAACACCGGGGAGCTGTTTTTT. This chain links TRBV25-1 with TRBJ2-2, with D unclear. Trimming removed 6 bases at V and 1 base at J, with 9 bases between. This CDR3 is built from 14 residues. The germline CDR1 and CDR2 sequences are MGHDK and SYGVNS.

The chain is built from TRBV6-1 and TRBJ2-7, with 7 bases lining up with TRBD1. Per the germline V gene, CDR1 is MNHNS and CDR2 is SASEGT. The CDR3 runs to 15 residues. V lost 5 bases to trimming and J lost 1 base; unmatched junction nucleotides: 8. The DNA for the CDR3 is TGTGCCAGCAGTACCGACAGGGTGGGGTCCTACGAGCAGTACTTC. Translated: CASSTDRVGSYEQYF.

This sequence joins TRBV5-4 and TRBJ1-1, with 8 bases aligning to TRBD1. CDR1 is SGHNT and CDR2 is YYREEE in the germline V gene (reference sequence). Trimming cost V 4 bases and J 6 bases; bases outside gene matches: 8. This CDR3 has 14 residues. The CDR3, as DNA: TGTGCCAGCAGCGGCCCCGGACAGGGCGCTGAAGCTTTCTTT. Translated: CASSGPGQGAEAFF.

The chain joins TRBV7-2 to TRBJ2-7; 7 positions match TRBD2. The V gene end was trimmed by 1 base and the J gene end by 7 bases; junction bases not matched to a gene: 10. The germline V gene has CDR1 SGHTA and CDR2 FQGNSA. The CDR3 extends over 15 amino acids. CDR3 sequence reads: CASSLEGLRENEQYF. The CDR3 nucleotides are TGTGCCAGCAGCTTAGAGGGTCTGCGGGAGAATGAGCAGTACTTC.

V usage is TRBV19 and J usage is TRBJ2-7; 8 nucleotides match TRBD2. This CDR3 has 15 amino acids. Germline CDR1 is LNHDA and CDR2 is SQIVND (reference sequence). With V trimmed by 3 bases and J by 1 base, 5 bases remained unmatched. CDR3 residues: CASSILAGMSYEQYF. CDR3 DNA: TGTGCCAGTAGTATTCTAGCGGGTATGTCCTACGAGCAGTACTTC.

This chain links TRBV27 with TRBJ1-4, with 7 bases lining up with TRBD1. In germline, CDR1 is MNHEY, CDR2 SMNVEV (reference sequence). V was pared by 5 bases and J by 5 bases, with 11 bases of the junction left unmatched. CDR3 length: 16 amino acids. Here the CDR3 reads CASSATGTDANEKLFF. DNA of the CDR3: TGTGCCAGCAGTGCTACCGGGACAGACGCAAATGAAAAACTGTTTTTT.

The rearrangement uses TRBV15 and TRBJ2-3; TRBD2 aligns across 12 bases. Trimming took 0 bases from V and 5 from J; bases not matched to a gene: 12. Germline CDR1 reads LNHNV; CDR2 reads YYDKDF (reference sequence). The CDR3 has 19 amino acids. The CDR3 nucleotides are TGTGCCACCAGCAGAGATAAAGTGATAGCGACTAGCGGGAGAGATACGCAGTATTTT. This sequence encodes CATSRDKVIATSGRDTQYF.

The chain joins TRBV7-9 to TRBJ2-7; 12 positions agree with TRBD1. Germline V CDR1 and CDR2: SEHNR, FQNEAQ (reference sequence). V shed 5 bases and J 0 bases; nucleotides not matched to a gene: 8. This CDR3 spans 17 amino acids. CDR3 bases: TGTGCCAGCAGCCCCTGGGTGGGACAGGGGGCCTCCTACGAGCAGTACTTC. Its protein is CASSPWVGQGASYEQYF.

The chain has TRBV11-3 and TRBJ2-7; 11 nucleotides agree with TRBD1. This CDR3 contains 13 residues. Unmatched junction bases numbered 0, after V lost 5 bases and J lost 3 bases. CDR1 SGHNT and CDR2 YENEEA come from the germline V gene. The CDR3 DNA follows: TGTGCCAGCAGCGGGACAGGGGGCTACGAGCAGTACTTC. Its protein product is CASSGTGGYEQYF.

V gene TRBV28 combines with J gene TRBJ1-2; D is undetermined. Trimming removed 5 bases from V and 0 bases from J, with 7 bases in between. Germline CDR1 and CDR2: MDHEN and SYDVKM. CDR3 size: 13 residues. CDR3 bases: TGTGCCAGCAGTATTAGCGCTAACTATGGCTACACCTTC. Translated, it gives CASSISANYGYTF.